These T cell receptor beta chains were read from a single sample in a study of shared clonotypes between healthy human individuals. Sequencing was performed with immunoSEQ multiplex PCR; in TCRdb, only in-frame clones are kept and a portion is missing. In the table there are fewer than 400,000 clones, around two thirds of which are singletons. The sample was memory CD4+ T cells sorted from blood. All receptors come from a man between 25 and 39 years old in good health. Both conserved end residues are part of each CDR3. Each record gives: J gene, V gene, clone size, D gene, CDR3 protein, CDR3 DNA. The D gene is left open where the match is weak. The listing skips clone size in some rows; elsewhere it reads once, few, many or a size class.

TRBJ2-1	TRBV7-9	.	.	CASSSRTIHEQFF	TGTGCCAGCAGCTCCCGGACAATCCATGAGCAGTTCTTC
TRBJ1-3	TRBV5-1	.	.	CASSSGDTLAGNTIYF	TGCGCCAGCAGCTCGGGCGATACACTCGCTGGAAACACCATATATTTT
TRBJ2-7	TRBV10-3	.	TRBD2	CAISSGTSGRGSYEQYF	TGTGCCATCAGTTCCGGGACTAGCGGGAGAGGATCCTACGAGCAGTACTTC
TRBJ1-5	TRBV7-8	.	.	CASTLLRAGQPQHF	TGTGCCAGCACGTTACTCAGGGCCGGGCAGCCCCAGCATTTT
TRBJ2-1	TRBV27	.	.	CASSSEPGLGNEQFF	TGTGCCAGCAGTTCTGAACCTGGTCTAGGGAATGAGCAGTTCTTC
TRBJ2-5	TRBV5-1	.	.	CASSPMTDWETQYF	TGCGCCAGCAGCCCAATGACAGACTGGGAGACCCAGTACTTC
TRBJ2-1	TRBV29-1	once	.	CSVQHGLVRGNEQFF	TGCAGCGTTCAACACGGACTAGTTAGGGGGAATGAGCAGTTCTTC
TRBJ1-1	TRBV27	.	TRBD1	CASSSHGQGVNTEAFF	TGTGCCAGCAGTTCCCACGGACAGGGGGTGAACACTGAAGCTTTCTTT
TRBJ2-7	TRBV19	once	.	CASSSSSYEQYF	TGTGCCAGTAGTTCCAGCTCCTACGAGCAGTACTTC
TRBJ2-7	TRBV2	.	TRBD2	CASSRQSGSGYEQYF	TGTGCCAGTTCTCGACAAAGCGGGAGTGGATACGAGCAGTACTTC
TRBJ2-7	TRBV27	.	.	CASSPLDSYEQYF	TGTGCCAGCAGTCCCCTGGACAGTTACGAGCAGTACTTC
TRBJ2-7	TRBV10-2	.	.	CASSDSGVVLYEQYF	TGCGCCAGCAGTGACTCTGGCGTCGTACTCTACGAGCAGTACTTC
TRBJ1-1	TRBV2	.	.	CASSTGPGEAFF	TGTGCCAGCAGTACGGGGCCCGGTGAAGCTTTCTTT
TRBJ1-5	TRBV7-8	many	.	CASSLQGRSNQPQHF	TGTGCCAGCAGCTTACAGGGACGTAGCAATCAGCCCCAGCATTTT
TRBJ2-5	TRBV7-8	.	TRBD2	CAVSSGRMETQYF	TGTGCCGTTTCTAGCGGGAGGATGGAGACCCAGTACTTC
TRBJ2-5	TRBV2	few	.	CASSEAGGETQYF	TGTGCCAGCAGTGAAGCAGGGGGAGAGACCCAGTACTTC
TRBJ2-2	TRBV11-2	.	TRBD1	CASSFRRGPGGELFF	TGTGCCAGCAGCTTCCGCAGGGGGCCGGGCGGGGAGCTGTTTTTT
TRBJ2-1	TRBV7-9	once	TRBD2	CASSASGRNYNEQFF	TGTGCCAGCAGCGCCAGCGGGAGGAACTACAATGAGCAGTTCTTC
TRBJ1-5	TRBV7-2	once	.	CASSLMEVQPQHF	TGTGCCAGCAGCTTGATGGAAGTTCAGCCCCAGCATTTT
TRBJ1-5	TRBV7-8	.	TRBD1	CASSRDRDQPQHF	TGTGCCAGCAGCCGAGACAGGGATCAGCCCCAGCATTTT
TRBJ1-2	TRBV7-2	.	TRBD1	CASSLGQINYGYTF	TGTGCCAGCAGCTTGGGACAGATAAACTATGGCTACACCTTC
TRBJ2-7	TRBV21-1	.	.	CASSTRDSSYEQYF	TGTGCCAGCAGCACCCGGGACAGCTCCTACGAGCAGTACTTC
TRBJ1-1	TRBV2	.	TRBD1	CASSKSGTVNTEAFF	TGTGCCAGCAGTAAGAGCGGGACAGTTAACACTGAAGCTTTCTTT
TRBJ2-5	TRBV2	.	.	CASKNLDRLETQYF	TGTGCCAGCAAAAATCTCGATCGGCTAGAGACCCAGTACTTC
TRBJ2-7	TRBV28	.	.	CASSSGPGEQYF	TGTGCCAGCAGTTCAGGGCCCGGAGAGCAGTACTTC
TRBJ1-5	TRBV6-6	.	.	CASSPGDGNQPQHF	TGTGCCAGCAGTCCGGGTGATGGCAATCAGCCCCAGCATTTT
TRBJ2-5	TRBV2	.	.	CASSLNQETQYF	TGTGCCAGCAGTTTGAACCAAGAGACCCAGTACTTC
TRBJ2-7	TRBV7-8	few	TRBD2	CASSHIVEGLAIHEQYF	TGTGCCAGCAGCCACATCGTAGAGGGACTAGCGATCCACGAGCAGTACTTC
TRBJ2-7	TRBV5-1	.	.	CASSLAQGGEQYF	TGCGCCAGCAGCTTGGCGCAGGGAGGCGAGCAGTACTTC
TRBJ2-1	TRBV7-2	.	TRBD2	CASSRPKKNSGGAYNEQFF	TGTGCCAGCAGCCGCCCGAAAAAAAATAGCGGGGGGGCCTACAATGAGCAGTTCTTC
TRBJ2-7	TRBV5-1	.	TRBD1	CASSAGQGRGLYEQYF	TGCGCCAGCAGCGCCGGACAGGGGCGGGGGCTCTACGAGCAGTACTTC
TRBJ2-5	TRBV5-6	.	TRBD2	CASSPRPNGGETQYF	TGTGCCAGCAGCCCTCGGCCCAACGGGGGGGAGACCCAGTACTTC
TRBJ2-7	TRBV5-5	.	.	CASSLVVRVEQYF	TGTGCCAGCAGCTTGGTTGTGAGGGTCGAGCAGTACTTC
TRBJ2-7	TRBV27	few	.	CASRKDSTYEQYF	TGTGCCAGCAGGAAAGACAGTACCTACGAGCAGTACTTC
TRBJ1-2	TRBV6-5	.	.	CASGTGNVNYGYTF	TGTGCCAGCGGTACAGGAAACGTTAACTATGGCTACACCTTC